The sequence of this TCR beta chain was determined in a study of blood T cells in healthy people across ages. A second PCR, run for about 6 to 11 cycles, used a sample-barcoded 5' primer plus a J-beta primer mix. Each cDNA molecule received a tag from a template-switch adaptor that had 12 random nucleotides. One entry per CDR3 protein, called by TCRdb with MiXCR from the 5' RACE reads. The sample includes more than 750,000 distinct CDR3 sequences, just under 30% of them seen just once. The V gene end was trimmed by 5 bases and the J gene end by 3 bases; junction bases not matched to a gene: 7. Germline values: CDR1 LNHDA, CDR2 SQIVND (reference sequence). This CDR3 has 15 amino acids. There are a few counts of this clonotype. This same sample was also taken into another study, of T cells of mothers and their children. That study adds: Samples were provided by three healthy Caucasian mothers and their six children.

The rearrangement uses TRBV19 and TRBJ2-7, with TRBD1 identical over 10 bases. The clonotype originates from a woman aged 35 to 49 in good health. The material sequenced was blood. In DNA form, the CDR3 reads TGTGCCAGTAGTCCCCGACAGGGGGCAAACTACGAGCAGTACTTC. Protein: CASSPRQGANYEQYF.